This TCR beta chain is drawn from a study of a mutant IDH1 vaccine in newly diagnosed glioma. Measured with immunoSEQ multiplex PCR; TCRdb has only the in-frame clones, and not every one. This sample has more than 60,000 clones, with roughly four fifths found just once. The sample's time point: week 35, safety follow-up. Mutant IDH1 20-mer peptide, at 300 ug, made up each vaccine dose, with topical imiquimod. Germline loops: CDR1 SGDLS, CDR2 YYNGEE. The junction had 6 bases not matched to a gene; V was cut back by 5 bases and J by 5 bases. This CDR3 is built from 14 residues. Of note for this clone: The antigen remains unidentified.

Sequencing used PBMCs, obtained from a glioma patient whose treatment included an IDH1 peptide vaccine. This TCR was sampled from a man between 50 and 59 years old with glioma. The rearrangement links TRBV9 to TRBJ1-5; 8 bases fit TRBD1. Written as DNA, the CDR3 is TGTGCCAGCAGACGCACAGGGGGGTATCAGCCCCAGCATTTT. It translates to CASRRTGGYQPQHF.